Shown below are 26 T cell receptor beta chains from a single sample sequenced in a study of T cell repertoires in cytomegalovirus infection. TCRdb reprocessed the reads with MiXCR, giving one entry per CDR3 protein. The data contain approximately 500,000 distinct CDR3 sequences, more than 15% of them singletons. The sequencing input was CD8+ T cells from PBMCs. The receptors stem from a human donor in good health (CMV status not recorded). Some clones in this sample may be carry-over from other donors' samples.

This rearrangement joins TRBV6-8 to TRBJ2-7; D might be TRBD1 (5 bases). The V end was cut by 0 bases, the J end by 6 bases, with 12 bases between. This CDR3 is built from 14 residues. Germline values: CDR1 MNHGY, CDR2 SAAAGT. CDR3 in amino acids: CASSYSDTGREQYF. DNA for the CDR3: TGTGCCAGCAGTTACTCGGACACGGGTCGCGAGCAGTACTTC.

The chain carries TRBV6-5 and TRBJ2-5; TRBD2 is a possible D gene (6 bases). V was trimmed by 0 bases and J by 2 bases, leaving 13 bases between them. The germline gives CDR1 MNHEY, CDR2 SVGAGI. The CDR3 is 16 residues long. The chain's CDR3 is CASSYSWNRGQETQYF. In nucleotides, the CDR3 is TGTGCCAGCAGTTACTCGTGGAATCGGGGGCAAGAGACCCAGTACTTC.

This clonotype was detected ten times or more. The rearrangement links TRBV6-1 to TRBJ1-1; D is unresolved. Germline CDR1 reads MNHNS; CDR2 reads SASEGT. Trimming stripped 9 bases from V and 1 base from J, with 12 bases between. The CDR3 totals 13 residues. CDR3 nucleotide sequence: TGTGCCAGTAATTGGGATCAGAACACTGAAGCTTTCTTT. It specifies CASNWDQNTEAFF.

This clonotype has only a few counts. CDR3 region: CAWSVQGSYGYTF. For the CDR3, the DNA is TGTGCCTGGAGTGTCCAGGGGAGCTATGGCTACACCTTC. The chain recombines TRBV30 with TRBJ1-2, with D tentatively TRBD1 (6 bases). Germline values: CDR1 GTSNPN, CDR2 SVGIG (reference sequence). Trimming took off 0 bases at V and 4 bases at J, with 9 bases between the two ends. The CDR3 runs 13 residues.

Ten or more counts support this clonotype. The chain is built from TRBV28 and TRBJ1-3; no definite D call. Trimming cost V 5 bases and J 1 base, with 9 bases left between them. The CDR3 consists of 14 residues. The germline CDR1 and CDR2 sequences are MDHEN and SYDVKM. The CDR3 loop reads CASSGGWSGNTIYF. CDR3 sequence (DNA): TGTGCCAGCAGTGGAGGGTGGTCTGGAAACACCATATATTTT.

This clonotype was seen ten or more times. The chain is built from TRBV7-8 and TRBJ1-1, with 8 bases matching TRBD1. This CDR3 is 16 amino acids long. V lost 1 base and J lost 3; bases outside the gene matches: 7. Germline V lookup: CDR1 SGHVS, CDR2 FQNEAQ. Here the CDR3 reads CASSLEDRVRDTEAFF. As DNA, the CDR3 is TGTGCCAGCAGCTTAGAGGACAGGGTGAGGGACACTGAAGCTTTCTTT.

This clonotype was observed a few times. J is TRBJ2-7 and V is TRBV13, with D hard to call. V was trimmed by 0 bases and J by 0 bases, leaving 12 bases between them. This CDR3 has 16 residues. Germline CDR1 and CDR2: PRHDT and FYEKMQ (reference sequence). Here the CDR3 reads CASSLGTTPTSYEQYF. The CDR3 DNA is TGTGCCAGCAGCTTAGGTACGACACCGACCTCCTACGAGCAGTACTTC. The whole variable domain, filled in from reference TRBV13 and TRBJ2-7, reads AAGVIQSPRHLIKEKRETATLKCYPIPRHDTVYWYQQGPGQDPQFLISFYEKMQSDKGSIPDRFSAQQFSDYHSELNMSSLELGDSALYFCASSLGTTPTSYEQYFGPGTRLTVT.

This clonotype was counted many times. The V and J genes are TRBV12-3 or TRBV12-4 and TRBJ2-2; TRBD2 aligns across 10 bases. Trimming removed 2 bases from V and 8 bases from J; junction bases left unmatched: 5. This CDR3 is built from 15 residues. DNA of the CDR3: TGTGCCAGCAGTTTACTAGCGGGGGCCCATGGGGAGCTGTTTTTT. The encoded protein is CASSLLAGAHGELFF.

CDR3 region: CASSQVYRQAKWGTEAFF. The CDR3 DNA reads as TGTGCCAGCAGCCAAGTTTATCGCCAGGCTAAGTGGGGCACTGAAGCTTTCTTT. This rearrangement joins TRBV3-1 to TRBJ1-1; D remains ambiguous. This CDR3 region has 18 residues. Germline V gives CDR1 LGHDT, CDR2 YNNKEL (reference sequence). Trimming took off 1 base at V and 4 bases at J, with 22 bases between the two ends.

This clonotype has only a few counts. The chain couples TRBV2 to TRBJ1-1, with D uncertain. Germline V lookup: CDR1 SNHLY, CDR2 FYNNEI. The V and J ends lost 2 bases and 0 bases respectively, with 7 bases between them. CDR3 length: 14 residues. In DNA, the CDR3 is TGTGCCAGCAGTGAAATGCCAGTGAACACTGAAGCTTTCTTT. This gives the protein CASSEMPVNTEAFF.

This clonotype was observed a handful of times. It is unclear where the CDR3 begins or ends on the DNA, so no DNA is shown, and the CDR3 is as TCRdb lists it. The chain carries TRBV11-2 and TRBJ2-1; the table's D call, TRBD2, was not checked against the DNA. The germline CDR1 and CDR2 sequences are SGHAT and FQNNGV. The CDR3 has 17 amino acids, counting both end residues. The CDR3 here is CASSYSTSGEGSNEQFF.

This clonotype was seen ten or more times. The gene calls are TRBV2 and TRBJ2-2, with D perhaps matching TRBD2 (5 bases). CDR1 and CDR2 from the germline V gene are SNHLY and FYNNEI. Trimming removed 10 bases from V and 3 bases from J, with 18 bases in between. The CDR3 runs to 15 residues. CDR3 nucleotide sequence: TGTGCCACCTCAAAAAGGGTCGGGGACACCGGGGAGCTGTTTTTT. This translates into CATSKRVGDTGELFF.

As to this clonotype: This likely comes from a read error, as the CDR3 has no conserved phenylalanine or tryptophan at its end. The chain is built from TRBV7-6 and TRBJ2-1; TRBD2 is a possible D gene (6 bases). CDR1 is SGHVS and CDR2 is FNYEAQ in the germline V gene. The CDR3 has 15 residues. Between the trimmed V and J ends, which lost 6 bases and 4 bases, there was a span of 16 bases. The CDR3 loop is CASRPGTSSYNEQFL. For the CDR3, the DNA is TGTGCCAGCAGACCCGGCACTAGCAGTTACAATGAGCAGTTCTTA.

This clonotype occurred many times. The rearrangement links TRBV12-3 or TRBV12-4 to TRBJ1-1, with D tentatively TRBD1 (5 bases). Between the trimmed V and J ends, which lost 5 bases and 3 bases, there was a span of 13 bases. The CDR3 is 14 residues long. The CDR3 region is CASSPGATDTEAFF. CDR3 DNA sequence: TGTGCCAGCAGTCCCGGGGCCACGGACACTGAAGCTTTCTTT.

This clonotype showed up just a few times. The chain couples TRBV3-1 to TRBJ2-7; D is tentatively TRBD1 or TRBD2 (5 bases each). V was pared by 4 bases and J by 1 base, with 17 bases between. The CDR3 sequence is 16 residues long. Germline V gene lookup returns CDR1 LGHDT and CDR2 YNNKEL (reference sequence). CDR3 residues: CASSRFRDGLSYEQYF. In DNA, the CDR3 is TGTGCCAGCAGCCGATTCCGGGACGGACTTTCCTACGAGCAGTACTTC.

Points on this clonotype: Given the absence of the conserved phenylalanine or tryptophan at the CDR3 end, a read error is likely. The gene calls are TRBV9 and TRBJ2-1, with TRBD2 identical over 7 bases. Trimming cost V 3 bases and J 0 bases; bases outside gene matches: 3. Looked up from germline, CDR1 is SGDLS and CDR2 is YYNGEE. This CDR3 comprises 15 residues. The CDR3 DNA sequence: TGTGCCAGCAGCGGGGGGGGGAGCTCCTACAATGAGCAGTTCTTA. Protein sequence: CASSGGGSSYNEQFL.

In its sample, this clonotype was seen many times. The chain has TRBV14 and TRBJ2-4; D not resolved. From germline, CDR1 is SGHDN and CDR2 FVKESK. V lost 0 bases to trimming and J lost 1 base, with 10 bases between them. The CDR3 is made up of 16 amino acids. The CDR3 region is CASSQDDPLAKNIQYF. DNA for the CDR3: TGTGCCAGCAGCCAAGATGACCCTCTGGCCAAAAACATTCAGTACTTC. Looking up the rest from reference TRBV14 and TRBJ2-4 gives the full variable domain: EAGVTQFPSHSVIEKGQTVTLRCDPISGHDNLYWYRRVMGKEIKFLLHFVKESKQDESGMPNNRFLAERTGGTYSTLKVQPAELEDSGVYFCASSQDDPLAKNIQYFGAGTRLSVL.

In this sample, this clonotype turned up many times. CDR3 loop: CASSSSEAFF. CDR3 nucleotide sequence: TGTGCCAGCAGTAGCTCCGAAGCTTTCTTT. V and J are TRBV28 and TRBJ1-1; D is uncertain. The V and J ends lost 5 bases and 8 bases respectively, with 6 bases between them. This CDR3 is 10 amino acids long. Germline CDR1 is MDHEN and CDR2 is SYDVKM.

The sample holds a few counts of this clonotype. V gene TRBV7-9 combines with J gene TRBJ2-3; 10 bases align to TRBD1. Trimming at V came to 0 bases and at J to 4 bases, leaving 7 bases not matched to a gene. Per germline, CDR1 SEHNR and CDR2 FQNEAQ (reference sequence). The CDR3 contains 17 residues. CDR3 loop: CASSLAPGQGPADTQYF. The CDR3 nucleotides read TGTGCCAGCAGCTTAGCGCCGGGACAGGGGCCCGCAGATACGCAGTATTTT. The full variable domain, with the rest looked up from reference TRBV7-9 and TRBJ2-3, is DTGVSQNPRHKITKRGQNVTFRCDPISEHNRLYWYRQTLGQGPEFLTYFQNEAQLEKSRLLSDRFSAERPKGSFSTLEIQRTEQGDSAMYLCASSLAPGQGPADTQYFGPGTRLTVL.

The V gene is TRBV7-6, the J gene TRBJ2-7; D unclear. V lost 5 bases, J lost 3 bases, and 14 bases lay in between. The CDR3 totals 14 residues. Germline-derived CDR1 and CDR2 are SGHVS and FNYEAQ. Here the CDR3 reads CASSPRSTVYEQYF. In DNA, the CDR3 is TGTGCCAGCAGCCCCCGTAGTACGGTCTACGAGCAGTACTTC.

The table lists this clonotype with many counts. The J gene is TRBJ2-1, the V gene TRBV4-1; D perhaps matches TRBD2 (5 bases). Germline V gene sequence: CDR1 MGHRA, CDR2 YSYEKL. The CDR3 is 15 amino acids. The V end was cut by 1 base, the J end by 2 bases, with 9 bases between. The CDR3 sequence: CASSQAAGTYNEQFF. The CDR3 DNA follows: TGCGCCAGCAGCCAAGCCGCCGGGACCTACAATGAGCAGTTCTTC.

V is TRBV9 and J is TRBJ2-7; 10 bases align to TRBD1. V shed 2 bases and J 5 bases; nucleotides not matched to a gene: 4. The CDR3 runs to 14 residues. Germline V gene sequence: CDR1 SGDLS, CDR2 YYNGEE. Here the CDR3 DNA reads TGTGCCAGCAGCGTGGGACAGGGGTCGGACGAGCAGTACTTC. Residues: CASSVGQGSDEQYF.

This clonotype was picked up many times. The chain is built from TRBV27 and TRBJ1-1; D is possibly TRBD1 (6 bases). Germline V gene lookup returns CDR1 MNHEY and CDR2 SMNVEV (reference sequence). The CDR3 has 16 residues. Trimming removed 8 bases from V and 0 bases from J, with 19 bases in between. The CDR3 protein is CASRIQGGGMNTEAFF. The CDR3 DNA sequence: TGTGCCAGCCGGATACAGGGTGGGGGCATGAACACTGAAGCTTTCTTT.

V usage is TRBV28 and J usage is TRBJ2-7; 9 bases fit TRBD2. The CDR3 is 17 residues long. Germline V gene lookup returns CDR1 MDHEN and CDR2 SYDVKM. J was trimmed by 2 bases and V by 3 bases; bases with no gene match: 11. The CDR3 nucleotides are TGTGCCAGCAGTTTTGAGGCGGGAGGGCCGATTACCTACGAGCAGTACTTC. It codes for CASSFEAGGPITYEQYF.

The chain recombines TRBV13 with TRBJ1-2, with 9 bases identical to TRBD1. The CDR3 contains 18 residues. The germline CDR1 and CDR2 sequences are PRHDT and FYEKMQ (reference sequence). With 5 bases clipped from V and 5 bases from J, the junction kept 18 bases outside the gene matches. For the CDR3, the DNA is TGTGCCAGCAGCCGAACGTCCCGGGACAGGGAACCCCTTTATGGCTACACCTTC. Translation: CASSRTSRDREPLYGYTF.

This clonotype appeared a few times. V usage is TRBV12-3 or TRBV12-4 and J usage is TRBJ2-1, with 12 bases lining up with TRBD2. V gave up 7 bases and J gave up 6 bases; unmatched junction bases: 7. The CDR3 extends over 15 amino acids. CDR3 sequence: CASTLLAGGRNEQFF. CDR3 in DNA: TGTGCCAGCACCCTTCTAGCGGGGGGGCGCAATGAGCAGTTCTTC.